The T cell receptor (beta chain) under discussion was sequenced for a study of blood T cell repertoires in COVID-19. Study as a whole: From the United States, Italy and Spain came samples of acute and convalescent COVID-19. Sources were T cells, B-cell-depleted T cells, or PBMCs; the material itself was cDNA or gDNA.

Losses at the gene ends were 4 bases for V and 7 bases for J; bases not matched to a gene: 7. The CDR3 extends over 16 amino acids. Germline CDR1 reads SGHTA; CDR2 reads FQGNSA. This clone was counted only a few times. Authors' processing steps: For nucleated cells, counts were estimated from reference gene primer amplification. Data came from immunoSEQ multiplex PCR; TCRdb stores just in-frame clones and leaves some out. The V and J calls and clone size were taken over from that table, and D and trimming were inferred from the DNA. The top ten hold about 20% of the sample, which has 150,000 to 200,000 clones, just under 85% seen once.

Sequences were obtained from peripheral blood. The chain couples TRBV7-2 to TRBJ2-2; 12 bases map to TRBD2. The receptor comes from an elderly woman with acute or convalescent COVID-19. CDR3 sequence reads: CASSWRLAGVGGELFF. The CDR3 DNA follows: TGTGCCAGCAGCTGGAGACTAGCGGGAGTCGGCGGGGAGCTGTTTTTT.